This TCR beta chain was retrieved from a study of blood T cell repertoires in COVID-19. On the study more broadly: Sites across the United States, Italy and Spain contributed samples from acute and convalescent COVID-19.

The germline V and J ends were trimmed by 0 bases and 4 bases, with 15 bases remaining between them. Germline V gene data show CDR1 as LGHNA and CDR2 as YNFKEQ. This CDR3 is built from 17 residues. Authors' data handling: From reference gene primer amplification, estimates of nucleated cell counts were derived. Repertoires were generated with immunoSEQ multiplex PCR, while TCRdb's copy carries only in-frame clones and drops some. That table is the source of V, J and clone size, and D and trimming were worked out from the DNA. The sample lists 25,000 to 35,000 clones, roughly 85% seen once, with about 7.1% in the top ten.

This receptor was identified in a man between 60 and 75 years old with active COVID-19. This chain links TRBV4-2 with TRBJ2-2, with D perhaps matching TRBD2 (6 bases). The material sequenced was peripheral blood. The CDR3 DNA reads as TGTGCCAGCAGCCAAGATCGACTCGGGAGTAGCACCGGGGAGCTGTTTTTT. This sequence encodes CASSQDRLGSSTGELFF.